This T cell receptor beta chain was observed in a study of CD8 T cells in Susac syndrome. Random hexamers were used to reverse transcribe about 0.45 to 1 ug of RNA. TCR beta CDR3 was amplified by immunoSEQ covering 54 Vbeta and 13 Jbeta. Each CDR3 protein gets one entry after TCRdb re-called the immunoSEQ multiplex PCR reads with MiXCR. The sample lists 150,000 to 200,000 distinct CDR3 sequences; 94% were seen once. From blood CD8+ and CD4+ T cells, the TCR beta chain was sequenced. FACS enriched CD8+ TEMRA cells, while bulk CD8+ and CD4+ were negatively isolated. Sequenced input: CD4+ T cells from PBMCs. The TCR originated in a human donor with multiple sclerosis.

The DNA of the CDR3 is TGTGCCAGCAGCCAAGAGGGCGGAAACACCATATATTTT. Translation: CASSQEGGNTIYF. The V call is TRBV3-1, the J call TRBJ1-3; D unresolved. Germline V CDR1 and CDR2: LGHDT, YNNKEL (reference sequence). The CDR3 extends over 13 amino acids. The V and J ends lost 0 bases and 4 bases respectively, with 4 bases between them.